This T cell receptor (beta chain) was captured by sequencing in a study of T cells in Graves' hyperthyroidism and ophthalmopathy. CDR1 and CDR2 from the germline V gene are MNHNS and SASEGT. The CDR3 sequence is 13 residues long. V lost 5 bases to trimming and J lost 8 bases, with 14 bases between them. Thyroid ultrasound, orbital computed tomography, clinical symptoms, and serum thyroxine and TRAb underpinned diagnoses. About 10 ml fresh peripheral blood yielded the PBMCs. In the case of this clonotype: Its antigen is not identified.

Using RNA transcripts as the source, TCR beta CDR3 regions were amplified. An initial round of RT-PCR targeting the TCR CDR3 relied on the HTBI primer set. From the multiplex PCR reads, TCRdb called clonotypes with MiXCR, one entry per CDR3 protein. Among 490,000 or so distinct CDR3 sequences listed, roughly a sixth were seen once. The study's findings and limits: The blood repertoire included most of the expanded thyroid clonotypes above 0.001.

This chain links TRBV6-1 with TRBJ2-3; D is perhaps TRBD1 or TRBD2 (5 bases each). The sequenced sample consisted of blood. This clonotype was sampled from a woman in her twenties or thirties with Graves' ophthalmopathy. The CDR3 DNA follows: TGTGCCAGCAGTTCCACGGGGCAGGCTACGCAGTATTTT. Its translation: CASSSTGQATQYF.